This TCR beta chain was recorded in a study of radiation and T cells in renal cell carcinoma. Noted treatment: 15 Gy SBRT to primary tumor, nephrectomy 4 weeks later. The germline CDR1 and CDR2 sequences are SGHRS and YFSETQ. CDR3 length: 16 amino acids. V trimming: 0 bases; J trimming: 1 base; junction bases outside the gene matches: 6. Whole-study results and caveats: Irradiated tumors had higher TCR clonality than control tumors.

Repertoires were generated with immunoSEQ multiplex PCR, while TCRdb's copy carries only in-frame clones and drops some. The sample has 10,000 to 15,000 clones; 30% to 35% are singletons. With respect to this clone: Its antigen is undetermined.

The genes are TRBV5-1 and TRBJ2-5, with 7 nucleotides matching TRBD2. This specimen consisted of tumor tissue, obtained from a patient whose treatment included radiotherapy and nephrectomy. The receptor was derived from a man between 60 and 70 years old with renal cell carcinoma. In DNA, the CDR3 is TGCGCCAGCAGCTTGGCCCGGGGGGACCTCCAAGAGACCCAGTACTTC. Its protein is CASSLARGDLQETQYF.